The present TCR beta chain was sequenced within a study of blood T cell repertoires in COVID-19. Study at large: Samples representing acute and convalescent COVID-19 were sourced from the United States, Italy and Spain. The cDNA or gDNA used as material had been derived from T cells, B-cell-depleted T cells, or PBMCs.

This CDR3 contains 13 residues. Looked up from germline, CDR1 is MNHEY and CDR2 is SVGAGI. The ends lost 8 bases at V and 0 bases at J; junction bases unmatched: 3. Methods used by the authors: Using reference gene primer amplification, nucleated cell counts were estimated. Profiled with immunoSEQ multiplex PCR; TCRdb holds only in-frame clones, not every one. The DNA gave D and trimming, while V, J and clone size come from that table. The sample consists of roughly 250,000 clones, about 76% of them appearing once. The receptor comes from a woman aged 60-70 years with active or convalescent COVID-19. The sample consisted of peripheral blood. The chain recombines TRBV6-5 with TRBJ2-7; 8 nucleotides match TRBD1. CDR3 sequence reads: CASGTGPSYEQYF. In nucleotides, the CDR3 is TGTGCCAGCGGGACAGGACCCTCCTACGAGCAGTACTTC.